The entry below describes one T cell receptor (beta chain). The CDR3 covers 12 residues. Germline V CDR1 and CDR2: GTSNPN, SVGIG (reference sequence). V lost 0 bases to trimming and J lost 3 bases, with 6 bases between them. How the authors handled the data: Researchers report that nucleated cell counts were estimated from reference gene primer amplification. TCRdb's table, derived via immunoSEQ multiplex PCR, lists solely in-frame clones and lacks some. D and trimming come from the DNA, and the V and J calls and clone size come from that table. The sample shows 10,000 to 15,000 clones, 85% to 90% of them seen only once. The data belong to a study of blood T cell repertoires in COVID-19. Background on the study: Whether acute or convalescent, the COVID-19 samples came from the United States, Italy and Spain. In each case, the material was cDNA or gDNA derived from T cells, B-cell-depleted T cells, or PBMCs.

The source of this sequence is an older woman with active COVID-19. This chain uses TRBV30 with TRBJ2-7; D is unclear. The sequenced sample was peripheral blood. The CDR3 spells CAWSVGNYEQYF. The CDR3 DNA sequence: TGTGCCTGGAGTGTTGGCAACTACGAGCAGTACTTC.